This T cell receptor (beta chain) was recorded in a study of blood T cell repertoires in COVID-19. Study at large: Specimens from acute and convalescent COVID-19 originated in the United States, Italy and Spain.

V was pared by 0 bases and J by 2 bases, with 2 bases of the junction left unmatched. The CDR3 contains 16 residues. Looked up from germline, CDR1 is LNHDA and CDR2 is SQIVND (reference sequence). Original processing notes: Cell counts per sample came from amplifying reference gene primers. The data were produced by immunoSEQ multiplex PCR, yet TCRdb's version contains in-frame clones alone and is incomplete. V, J and clone size are taken as reported in that table, and D and trimming were inferred from the DNA itself. The sample consists of about 63,000 clones, about 88% of them appearing once. V gene TRBV19 combines with J gene TRBJ1-5, with 9 bases lining up with TRBD1. This clonotype originated in a human donor in a cohort sampled during active COVID-19. Sequenced material: peripheral blood. The CDR3 here is CASSIEGQGGNQPQHF. Here the CDR3 DNA reads TGTGCCAGTAGTATAGAGGGACAGGGTGGCAATCAGCCCCAGCATTTT.